The text below deals with one TCR beta chain. What it binds is not known. The CDR3 sequence is 14 residues long. The germline V and J ends were trimmed by 6 bases and 3 bases, with 15 bases remaining between them. CDR1 and CDR2 (germline): MDHEN, SYDVKM. This sample stems from a study of T cell responses to AZD1222 COVID-19 vaccine. Study-level results: Without day 14 samples, only post-peak T cell repertoires were studied. Baseline seropositivity characterized only a handful of AZD1222 recipients.

Only in-frame clones appear in the TCRdb table, and some are missing; sequencing was by immunoSEQ multiplex PCR. In the table there are some 170,000 clones, roughly nine tenths of which are singletons. V and J are TRBV28 and TRBJ2-7; the D gene is possibly TRBD1 (5 bases). The receptor was derived from an adult in good health. Material: peripheral blood, obtained on day 0 of AZD1222 vaccination. Written as DNA, the CDR3 is TGTGCCAGCAGACTTTTAGGAACAGGCTACGAGCAGTACTTC. As protein: CASRLLGTGYEQYF.